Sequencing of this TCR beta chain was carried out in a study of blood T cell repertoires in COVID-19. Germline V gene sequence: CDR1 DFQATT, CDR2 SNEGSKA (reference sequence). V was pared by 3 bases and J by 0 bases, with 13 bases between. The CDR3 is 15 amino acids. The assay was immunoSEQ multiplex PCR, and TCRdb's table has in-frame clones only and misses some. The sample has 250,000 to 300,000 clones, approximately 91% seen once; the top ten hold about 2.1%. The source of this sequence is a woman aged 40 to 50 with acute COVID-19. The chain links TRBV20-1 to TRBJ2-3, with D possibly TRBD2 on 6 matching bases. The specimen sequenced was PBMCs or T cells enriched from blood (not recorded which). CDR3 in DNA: TGCAGTGCTAGTGGGACTGCTAAGAGCACAGATACGCAGTATTTT. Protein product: CSASGTAKSTDTQYF.